These T cell receptor beta chains were read from a single sample in a study of blood T cell repertoires in COVID-19. The method was immunoSEQ multiplex PCR; TCRdb's version includes in-frame clones alone and lacks a portion of them. The sample yields 250,000 or so clones, about 89% seen once. The sequenced material came from PBMCs or T cells enriched from blood (not recorded which). The receptors derive from a human donor in a cohort exposed to, infected with or recovered from COVID-19 (not recorded which). The donor label of this sample is uncertain. The CDR3 runs from the conserved cysteine through the conserved F or W. A D gene is named only where the DNA matches it firmly. Size is omitted from some rows. Given values are once, few, many or a class for expanded clones.

>TRBJ1-6|NA|TRBV3-1/TRBV3-2|NA
CASSPGDNSPLHF
TGTGCCAGCAGCCCCGGGGATAATTCACCCCTCCACTTT
>TRBJ1-3|many|TRBV5-1|TRBD1
CASSLVTGSLGNTIYF
TGCGCCAGCAGCTTGGTGACAGGGAGTCTGGGAAACACCATATATTTT
>TRBJ1-1|once|TRBV5-1|NA
CASSSQGEAFF
TGCGCCAGCAGCTCGCAGGGTGAAGCTTTCTTT
>TRBJ1-2|few|TRBV19|NA
CASSIDGGNYGYTF
TGTGCCAGTAGTATAGATGGGGGCAACTATGGCTACACCTTC
>TRBJ2-3|NA|TRBV19|NA
CASSIGPGASRRTDTQYF
TGTGCCAGTAGTATAGGGCCAGGGGCCTCGCGAAGGACAGATACGCAGTATTTT
>TRBJ2-1|NA|TRBV10-3|TRBD1
CAIRDPRDRGLNEQFF
TGTGCCATCAGGGACCCCCGGGACAGGGGGCTGAATGAGCAGTTCTTC
>TRBJ1-2|NA|TRBV5-1|TRBD1
CASSPSEGQGDGYTF
TGCGCCAGCAGCCCGAGTGAGGGACAGGGCGATGGCTACACCTTC
>TRBJ2-7|NA|TRBV6-5|NA
CASRDGQNSYEQYF
TGTGCCAGCAGGGACGGACAGAATTCCTACGAGCAGTACTTC
>TRBJ2-5|few|TRBV29-1|TRBD2
CSVGVAGIQETQYF
TGCAGCGTTGGAGTAGCGGGGATTCAAGAGACCCAGTACTTC
>TRBJ1-2|NA|TRBV30|TRBD1
CAWSVSGTAGYTF
TGTGCCTGGAGTGTATCGGGGACAGCTGGCTACACCTTC
>TRBJ2-5|NA|TRBV3-1/TRBV3-2|NA
CASSQGSAAGETQYF
TGTGCCAGCAGCCAAGGGTCGGCAGCGGGAGAGACCCAGTACTTC